This T cell receptor (beta chain) came from a study of OX40 agonist ivuxolimab in advanced cancers. Study summary: Every 2 weeks, ivuxolimab was infused into the patients intravenously at between 0.01 and 10 mg/kg.

The V gene's germline CDR1 is SEHNR and CDR2 FQNEAQ (reference sequence). This CDR3 is 14 amino acids long. Trimming cost V 1 base and J 7 bases; bases outside gene matches: 4. This clone appeared a few times. Antigen: not known. Findings and caveats of the study: Patients with a partial response at 0.1-3.0 mg/kg had among the lowest clonal expansion. Expanded clones were, on average, more numerous in CD8+ T cells than in CD4+.

Generated by immunoSEQ multiplex PCR, the TCRdb table keeps only in-frame clones and is missing some. The sample carries around 110,000 clones, roughly 95% recorded once. The sequencing here drew on CD4+ or CD8+ T cells sorted from blood, taken in a trial of the OX40 agonist ivuxolimab. This rearrangement joins TRBV7-9 to TRBJ1-5; 7 bases match TRBD1. The clonotype comes from an adult with an advanced solid tumor such as melanoma, head and neck, liver or kidney cancer. The CDR3 sequence: CASSLGQGSQPQHF. As DNA, the CDR3 is TGTGCCAGCAGCTTAGGACAGGGTAGCCAGCCCCAGCATTTT.